Reported below is one T cell receptor (beta chain). One end of the junction varies from germline; a read error may be responsible. These data are taken from a study of blood T cell repertoires in COVID-19. Study-level background: In each case, the material was cDNA or gDNA derived from T cells, B-cell-depleted T cells, or PBMCs.

Only in-frame clones appear in the TCRdb table, and some are missing; sequencing was by immunoSEQ multiplex PCR. This repertoire shows approximately 70,000 clones, 85% to 95% found once; its top ten account for roughly 5%. This CDR3 region has 13 residues. Germline V CDR1 and CDR2: WSHSY, SAAADI. The specimen was peripheral blood. The sequence was obtained from a woman aged 55-75 years with active COVID-19. J is TRBJ2-4 and V is TRBV10-2; 9 bases agree with TRBD2. CDR3 amino acids: CASRGGGRAAFDF. For the CDR3, the DNA is TGCGCCAGCAGGGGTGGCGGGAGGGCAGCGTTCGACTTC.